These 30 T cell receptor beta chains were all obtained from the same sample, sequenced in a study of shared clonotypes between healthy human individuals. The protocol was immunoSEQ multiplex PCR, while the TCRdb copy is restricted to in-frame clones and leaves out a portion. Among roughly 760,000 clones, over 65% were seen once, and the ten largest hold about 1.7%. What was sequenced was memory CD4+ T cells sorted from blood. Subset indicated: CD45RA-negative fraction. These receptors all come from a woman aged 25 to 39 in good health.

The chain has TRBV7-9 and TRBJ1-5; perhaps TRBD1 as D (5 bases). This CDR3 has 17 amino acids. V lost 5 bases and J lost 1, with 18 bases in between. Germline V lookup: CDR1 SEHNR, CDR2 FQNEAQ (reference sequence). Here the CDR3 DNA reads TGTGCCAGCAGCCTTGGTCGGGGGGAAGGGAGCAATCAGCCCCAGCATTTT. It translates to CASSLGRGEGSNQPQHF.

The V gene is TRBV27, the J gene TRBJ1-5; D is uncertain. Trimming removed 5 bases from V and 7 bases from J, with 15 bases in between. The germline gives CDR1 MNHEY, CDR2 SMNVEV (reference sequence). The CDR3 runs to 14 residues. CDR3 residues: CASSEEAFRQPQHF. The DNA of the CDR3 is TGTGCCAGCAGTGAGGAGGCGTTTCGCCAGCCCCAGCATTTT.

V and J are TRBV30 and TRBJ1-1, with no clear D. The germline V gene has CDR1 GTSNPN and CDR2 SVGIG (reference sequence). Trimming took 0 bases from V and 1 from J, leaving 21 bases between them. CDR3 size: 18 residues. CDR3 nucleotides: TGTGCCTGGAGTGTCCTGTTCGGGCCAACTCAGAAGAACACTGAAGCTTTCTTT. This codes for CAWSVLFGPTQKNTEAFF.

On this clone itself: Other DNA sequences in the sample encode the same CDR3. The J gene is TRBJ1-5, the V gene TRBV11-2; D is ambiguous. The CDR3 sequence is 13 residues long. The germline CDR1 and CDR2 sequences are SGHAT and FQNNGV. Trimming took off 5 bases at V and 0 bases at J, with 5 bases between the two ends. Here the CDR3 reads CASSLNSNQPQHF. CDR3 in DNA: TGTGCCAGCAGCCTAAATAGCAATCAGCCCCAGCATTTT.

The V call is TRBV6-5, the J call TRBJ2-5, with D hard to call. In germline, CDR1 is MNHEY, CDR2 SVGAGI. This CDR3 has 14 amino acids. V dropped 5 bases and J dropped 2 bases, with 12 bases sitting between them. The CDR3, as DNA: TGTGCCAGCAGTAGCTGGTCGGAACAAGAGACCCAGTACTTC. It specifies CASSSWSEQETQYF.

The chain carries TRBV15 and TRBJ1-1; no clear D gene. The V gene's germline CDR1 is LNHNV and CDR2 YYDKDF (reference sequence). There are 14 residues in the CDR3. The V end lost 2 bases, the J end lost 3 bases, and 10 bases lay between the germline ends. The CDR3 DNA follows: TGTGCCACCAGCAGATCACATGGGGACACTGAAGCTTTCTTT. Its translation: CATSRSHGDTEAFF.

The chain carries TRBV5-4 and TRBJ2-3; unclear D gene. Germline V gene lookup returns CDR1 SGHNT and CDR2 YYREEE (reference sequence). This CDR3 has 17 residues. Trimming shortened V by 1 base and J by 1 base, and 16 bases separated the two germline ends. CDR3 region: CASSLYGPPTGTDTQYF. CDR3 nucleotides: TGTGCCAGCAGCTTGTATGGTCCCCCAACCGGCACAGATACGCAGTATTTT.

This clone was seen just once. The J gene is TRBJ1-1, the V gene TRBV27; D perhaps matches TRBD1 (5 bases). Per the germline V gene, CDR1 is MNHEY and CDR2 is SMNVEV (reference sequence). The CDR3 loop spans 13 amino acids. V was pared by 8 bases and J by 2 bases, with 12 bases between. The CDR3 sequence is CASSGSGNTEAFF. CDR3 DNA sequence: TGTGCCAGCTCAGGGTCTGGAAACACTGAAGCTTTCTTT.

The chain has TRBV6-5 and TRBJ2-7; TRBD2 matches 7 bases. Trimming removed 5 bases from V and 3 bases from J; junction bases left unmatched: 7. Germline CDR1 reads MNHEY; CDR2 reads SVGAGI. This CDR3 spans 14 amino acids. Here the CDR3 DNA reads TGTGCCAGCAGTAGAAGCGGGGCTAACTACGAGCAGTACTTC. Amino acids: CASSRSGANYEQYF.

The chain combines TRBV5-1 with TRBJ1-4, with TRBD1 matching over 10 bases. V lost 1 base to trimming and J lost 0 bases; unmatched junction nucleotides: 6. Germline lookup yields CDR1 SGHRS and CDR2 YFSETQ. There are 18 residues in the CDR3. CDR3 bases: TGCGCCAGCAGCTTGTTGGGACAGGGGTCTGCAACTAATGAAAAACTGTTTTTT. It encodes CASSLLGQGSATNEKLFF.

In DNA form, the CDR3 reads TGTGCCAGCAGCTTGGGGCAGTACCTCTCTGGGGCCAACGTCCTGACTTTC. This translates into CASSLGQYLSGANVLTF. The rearrangement uses TRBV5-8 and TRBJ2-6; D unclear. CDR1 is SGHTS and CDR2 is YDEGEE in the germline V gene. Trimming pared 0 bases from V and 0 bases from J, leaving 10 bases between. The CDR3 consists of 17 residues.

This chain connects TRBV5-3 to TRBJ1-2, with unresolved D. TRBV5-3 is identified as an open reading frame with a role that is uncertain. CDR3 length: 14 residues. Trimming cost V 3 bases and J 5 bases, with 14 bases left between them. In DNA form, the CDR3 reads TGTGCCAGAAGCTGCCGCCCCCCCCTTTATGGCTACACCTTC. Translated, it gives CARSCRPPLYGYTF.

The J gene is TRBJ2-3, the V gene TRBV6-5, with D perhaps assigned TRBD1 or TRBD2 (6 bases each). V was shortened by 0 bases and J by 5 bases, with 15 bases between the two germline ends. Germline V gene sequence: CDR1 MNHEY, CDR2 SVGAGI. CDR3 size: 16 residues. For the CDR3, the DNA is TGTGCCAGCAGTTACTCGAGTATAGGGGGGAAAGATACGCAGTATTTT. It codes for CASSYSSIGGKDTQYF.

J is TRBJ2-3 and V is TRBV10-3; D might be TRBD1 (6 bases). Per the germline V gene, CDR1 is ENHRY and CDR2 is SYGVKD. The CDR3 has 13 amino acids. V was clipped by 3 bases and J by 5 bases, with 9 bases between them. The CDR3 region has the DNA TGTGCCATCAGTGAACGACAGGTAGATACGCAGTATTTT. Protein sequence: CAISERQVDTQYF.

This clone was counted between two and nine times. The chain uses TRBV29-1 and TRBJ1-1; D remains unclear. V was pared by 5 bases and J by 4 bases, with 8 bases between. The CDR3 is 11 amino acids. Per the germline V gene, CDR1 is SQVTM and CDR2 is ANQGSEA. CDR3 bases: TGCAGCGTTTGGTCCGTCACTGAAGCTTTCTTT. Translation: CSVWSVTEAFF.

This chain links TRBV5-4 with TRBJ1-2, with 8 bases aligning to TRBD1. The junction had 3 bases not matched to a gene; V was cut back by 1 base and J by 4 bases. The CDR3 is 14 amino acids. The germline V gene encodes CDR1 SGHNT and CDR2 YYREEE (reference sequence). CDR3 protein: CASSLPGTGYGYTF. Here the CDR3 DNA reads TGTGCCAGCAGCTTGCCCGGGACAGGCTATGGCTACACCTTC.

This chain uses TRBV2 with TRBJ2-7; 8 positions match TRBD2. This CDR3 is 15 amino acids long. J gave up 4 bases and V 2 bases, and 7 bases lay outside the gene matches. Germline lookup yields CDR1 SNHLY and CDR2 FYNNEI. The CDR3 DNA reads TGTGCCAGCAGTGAACCCGGGAGGGCCAGGTACGAGCAGTACTTC. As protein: CASSEPGRARYEQYF. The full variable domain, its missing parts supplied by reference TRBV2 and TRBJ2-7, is EPEVTQTPSHQVTQMGQEVILRCVPISNHLYFYWYRQILGQKVEFLVSFYNNEISEKSEIFDDQFSVERPDGSNFTLKIRSTKLEDSAMYFCASSEPGRARYEQYFGPGTRLTVT.

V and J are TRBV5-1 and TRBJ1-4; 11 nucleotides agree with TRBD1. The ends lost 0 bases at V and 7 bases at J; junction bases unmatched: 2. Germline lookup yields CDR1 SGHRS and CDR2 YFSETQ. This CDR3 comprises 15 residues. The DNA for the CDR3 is TGCGCCAGCAGCTTGGCCGGGACAGGGGGTGAAAAACTGTTTTTT. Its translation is CASSLAGTGGEKLFF.

CDR3 DNA sequence: TGTGCCAGCAGAGCTGGCGCTAGCCCTTATGGCTACACCTTC. This encodes CASRAGASPYGYTF. The V gene is TRBV25-1, the J gene TRBJ1-2; D call uncertain. The CDR3 totals 14 residues. Trimming pared 6 bases from V and 5 bases from J, leaving 16 bases between. CDR1 MGHDK and CDR2 SYGVNS come from the germline V gene.

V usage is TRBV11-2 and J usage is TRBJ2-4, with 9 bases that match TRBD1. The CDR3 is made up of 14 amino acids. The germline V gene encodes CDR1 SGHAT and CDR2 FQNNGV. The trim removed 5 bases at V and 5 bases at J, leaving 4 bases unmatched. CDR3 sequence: CASSHRTGENIQYF. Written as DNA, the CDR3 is TGTGCCAGCAGCCACAGGACAGGGGAAAACATTCAGTACTTC.

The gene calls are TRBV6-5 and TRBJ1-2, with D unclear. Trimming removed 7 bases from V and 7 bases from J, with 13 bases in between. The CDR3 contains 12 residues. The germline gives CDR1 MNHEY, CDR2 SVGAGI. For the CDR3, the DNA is TGTGCCAGCACCAATTTGAGGTTTGGCTACACCTTC. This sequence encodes CASTNLRFGYTF.

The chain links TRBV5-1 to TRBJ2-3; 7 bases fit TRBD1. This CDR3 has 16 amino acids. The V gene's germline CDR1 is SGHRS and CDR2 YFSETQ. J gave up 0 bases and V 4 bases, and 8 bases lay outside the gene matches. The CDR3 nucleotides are TGCGCCAGCAGCCCCCAGACAGGGTCTAGCACAGATACGCAGTATTTT. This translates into CASSPQTGSSTDTQYF.

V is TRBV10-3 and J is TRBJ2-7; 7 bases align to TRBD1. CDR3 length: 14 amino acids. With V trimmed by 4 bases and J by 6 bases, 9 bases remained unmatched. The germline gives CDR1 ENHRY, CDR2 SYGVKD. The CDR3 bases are TGTGCCATCAGTGGAGGGGGCGAGGCGGCCGAGCAGTACTTC. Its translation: CAISGGGEAAEQYF.

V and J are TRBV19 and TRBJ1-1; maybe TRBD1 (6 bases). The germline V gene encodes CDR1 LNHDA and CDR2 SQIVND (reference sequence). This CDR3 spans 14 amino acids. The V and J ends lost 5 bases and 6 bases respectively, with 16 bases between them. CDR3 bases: TGTGCCAGTAGTCTCCTCCCGGGGGGCGCTGAAGCTTTCTTT. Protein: CASSLLPGGAEAFF.

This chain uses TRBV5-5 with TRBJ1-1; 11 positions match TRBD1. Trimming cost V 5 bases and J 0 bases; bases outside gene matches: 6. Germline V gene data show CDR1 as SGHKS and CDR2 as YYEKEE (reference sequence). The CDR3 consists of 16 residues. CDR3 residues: CASSSGTGGVNTEAFF. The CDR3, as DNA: TGTGCCAGCAGTTCCGGGACAGGGGGTGTGAACACTGAAGCTTTCTTT.

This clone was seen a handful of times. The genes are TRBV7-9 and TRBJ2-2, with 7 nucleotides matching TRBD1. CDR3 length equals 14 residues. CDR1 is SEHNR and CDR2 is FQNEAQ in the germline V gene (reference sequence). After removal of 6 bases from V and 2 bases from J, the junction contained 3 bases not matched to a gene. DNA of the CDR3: TGTGCCAGCAGTCGGGACAGAAACACCGGGGAGCTGTTTTTT. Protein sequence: CASSRDRNTGELFF.

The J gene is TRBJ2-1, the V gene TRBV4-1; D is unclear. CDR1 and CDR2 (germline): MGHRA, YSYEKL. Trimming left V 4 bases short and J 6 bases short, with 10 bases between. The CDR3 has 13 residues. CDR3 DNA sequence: TGCGCCAGCAGCCCCCGCGTGTCCAATGAGCAGTTCTTC. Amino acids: CASSPRVSNEQFF.

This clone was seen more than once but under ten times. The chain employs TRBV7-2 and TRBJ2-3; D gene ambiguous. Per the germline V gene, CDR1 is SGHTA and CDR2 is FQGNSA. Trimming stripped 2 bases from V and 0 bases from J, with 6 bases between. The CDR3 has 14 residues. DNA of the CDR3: TGTGCCAGCAGCTTATATACTAGCACAGATACGCAGTATTTT. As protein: CASSLYTSTDTQYF.

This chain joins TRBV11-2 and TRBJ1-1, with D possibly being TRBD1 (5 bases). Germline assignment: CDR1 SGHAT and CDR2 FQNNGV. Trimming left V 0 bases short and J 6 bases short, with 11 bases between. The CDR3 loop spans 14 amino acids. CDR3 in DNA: TGTGCCAGCAGCTTAGACCCAGGGAGATCTGAAGCTTTCTTT. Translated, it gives CASSLDPGRSEAFF. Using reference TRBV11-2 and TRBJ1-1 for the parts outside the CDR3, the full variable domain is EAGVAQSPRYKIIEKRQSVAFWCNPISGHATLYWYQQILGQGPKLLIQFQNNGVVDDSQLPKDRFSAERLKGVDSTLKIQPAKLEDSAVYLCASSLDPGRSEAFFGQGTRLTVV.

The CDR3 loop reads CATSRAGTSFDADTQYF. In DNA, the CDR3 is TGTGCCACCAGCAGAGCAGGAACTAGCTTCGACGCAGATACGCAGTATTTT. The V and J genes are TRBV15 and TRBJ2-3; perhaps TRBD2 as D (6 bases). The CDR3 is 17 residues long. V lost 1 base and J lost 4, with 18 bases in between. Germline CDR1 is LNHNV and CDR2 is YYDKDF (reference sequence).